One sample yielded the 15 T cell receptor beta chains listed below, sequenced in a study of cytomegalovirus exposure and HLA in healthy donors. Use of 60 Vbeta and 13 Jbeta primers characterized the PCR. Produced via immunoSEQ multiplex PCR; TCRdb's table is partial and in-frame only. Of tens of thousands of clones listed, around 61% are singletons. Sequencing was performed on PBMCs. These receptors were obtained from a woman aged 45-65 years in good health and CMV-seronegative.

This chain connects TRBV9 to TRBJ1-1, with 8 nucleotides matching TRBD1. CDR1 is SGDLS, CDR2 YYNGEE, per germline. The CDR3 runs 15 residues. Losses at the gene ends were 3 bases for V and 4 bases for J; bases not matched to a gene: 8. CDR3 amino acids: CASSAQGQGGTEAFF. The CDR3 coding sequence is TGTGCCAGCAGCGCGCAAGGACAGGGAGGCACTGAAGCTTTCTTT.

The chain employs TRBV28 and TRBJ2-7; 9 positions match TRBD2. The CDR3 length is 16 residues. Unmatched junction bases numbered 8, after V lost 4 bases and J lost 1 base. The germline gives CDR1 MDHEN, CDR2 SYDVKM. CDR3 in amino acids: CASSSPGSGRSYEQYF. The CDR3 DNA sequence: TGTGCCAGCAGTTCCCCCGGGAGCGGGAGGTCCTACGAGCAGTACTTC.

The V call is TRBV13, the J call TRBJ2-7, with 9 bases identical to TRBD1. V trimming: 5 bases; J trimming: 5 bases; junction bases outside the gene matches: 7. CDR1 and CDR2 from the germline V gene are PRHDT and FYEKMQ (reference sequence). There are 14 residues in the CDR3. The CDR3: CASSPWDRANEQYF. Here the CDR3 DNA reads TGTGCCAGCAGCCCATGGGACAGGGCCAACGAGCAGTACTTC.

The genes are TRBV30 and TRBJ1-6; TRBD1 might be the D (5 bases). Germline CDR1 reads GTSNPN; CDR2 reads SVGIG (reference sequence). This CDR3 is built from 11 residues. With 6 bases removed from V and 10 bases from J, the gap between germline ends came to 10 bases. CDR3 loop: CACSGGSPLHF. The CDR3 nucleotides read TGTGCCTGCTCCGGGGGATCACCCCTCCACTTT.

CDR3 region: CASSESGRTYNEQFF. The DNA for the CDR3 is TGTGCCAGCAGTGAAAGCGGGAGGACGTACAATGAGCAGTTCTTC. V usage is TRBV2 and J usage is TRBJ2-1, with 9 bases that match TRBD2. The CDR3 consists of 15 residues. Trimming took 2 bases from V and 4 from J; bases not matched to a gene: 3. The V gene's germline CDR1 is SNHLY and CDR2 FYNNEI. The full variable domain, rest sourced from reference TRBV2 and TRBJ2-1, is EPEVTQTPSHQVTQMGQEVILRCVPISNHLYFYWYRQILGQKVEFLVSFYNNEISEKSEIFDDQFSVERPDGSNFTLKIRSTKLEDSAMYFCASSESGRTYNEQFFGPGTRLTVL.

This clone was seen repeatedly, ten times or more. This chain links TRBV2 with TRBJ1-5; 7 positions agree with TRBD1. This CDR3 contains 14 residues. Per germline, CDR1 SNHLY and CDR2 FYNNEI. V shed 6 bases, J shed 1 base, and the junction held 3 bases outside the gene matches. CDR3 sequence reads: CASRQGLSNQPQHF. DNA of the CDR3: TGTGCCAGCAGACAGGGGTTAAGCAATCAGCCCCAGCATTTT.

This chain connects TRBV9 to TRBJ1-5; 7 bases fit TRBD1. Germline V gene sequence: CDR1 SGDLS, CDR2 YYNGEE. This CDR3 region has 15 residues. J lost 2 bases, V lost 2 bases, and 4 bases had no gene match. CDR3 loop: CASSVSGTGNQPQHF. In nucleotides, the CDR3 is TGTGCCAGCAGCGTTAGTGGGACAGGCAATCAGCCCCAGCATTTT.

The chain joins TRBV30 to TRBJ1-3, with a possible D match to TRBD1 (6 bases). V shed 2 bases and J shed 4 bases, with 15 bases lying between them. Germline V CDR1 and CDR2: GTSNPN, SVGIG (reference sequence). The length of the CDR3 is 15 residues. The CDR3 loop reads CAWSIKGGVGNTIYF. CDR3 DNA sequence: TGTGCCTGGAGTATCAAAGGGGGAGTCGGAAACACCATATATTTT. The complete variable domain, with remaining parts taken from reference TRBV30 and TRBJ1-3, reads SQTIHQWPATLVQPVGSPLSLECTVEGTSNPNLYWYRQAAGRGLQLLFYSVGIGQISSEVPQNLSASRPQDRQFILSSKKLLLSDSGFYLCAWSIKGGVGNTIYFGEGSWLTVV.

This clone was recorded a few times. The chain employs TRBV6-6 and TRBJ2-7, with a possible D match to TRBD1 (5 bases). V lost 3 bases and J 7 bases, leaving 13 bases between the germline ends. The V gene's germline CDR1 is MNHNY and CDR2 SVGAGI (reference sequence). This CDR3 is built from 13 residues. CDR3 bases: TGTGCCAGCAGTTATGGCTCAGGGTGGGAGCAGTACTTC. Its protein is CASSYGSGWEQYF.

The V and J genes are TRBV2 and TRBJ1-5, with D uncertain. Deletions cut 2 bases from V and 6 bases from J, with 11 bases between. The CDR3 length is 14 residues. CDR1 is SNHLY and CDR2 is FYNNEI in the germline V gene. The CDR3 coding sequence is TGTGCCAGCAGTGAATCCGGGTTGGTTCAGCCCCAGCATTTT. It yields the protein CASSESGLVQPQHF.

On this clone itself: Other DNA sequences from this sample encode an identical CDR3 as well. CDR3 bases: TGCAGCGTAACCAAGACAGGACCCTATGGCTACACCTTC. Its translation: CSVTKTGPYGYTF. The chain joins TRBV29-1 to TRBJ1-2; D is perhaps TRBD1 (6 bases). CDR1 and CDR2 from the germline V gene are SQVTM and ANQGSEA. This CDR3 spans 13 amino acids. Between the trimmed V and J ends, which lost 6 bases and 4 bases, there was a span of 15 bases.

About this clone itself: This specimen includes other DNA sequences encoding the same CDR3. The chain recombines TRBV28 with TRBJ2-7; D unclear. Trimming removed 3 bases from V and 3 bases from J, with 6 bases in between. Germline V lookup: CDR1 MDHEN, CDR2 SYDVKM. The CDR3 extends over 12 amino acids. The CDR3 spells CASSLPGYEQYF. The CDR3 coding sequence is TGTGCCAGCAGTTTGCCGGGCTACGAGCAGTACTTC. Supplemented by reference TRBV28 and TRBJ2-7, the full variable domain reads DVKVTQSSRYLVKRTGEKVFLECVQDMDHENMFWYRQDPGLGLRLIYFSYDVKMKEKGDIPEGYSVSREKKERFSLILESASTNQTSMYLCASSLPGYEQYFGPGTRLTVT.

The CDR3 nucleotides read TGTGCCAGCAGTTTAGAACAGGGGCTTGGGGAGACCCAGTACTTC. Residues: CASSLEQGLGETQYF. V usage is TRBV9 and J usage is TRBJ2-5; 7 bases align to TRBD1. Germline V gene sequence: CDR1 SGDLS, CDR2 YYNGEE. This CDR3 is built from 15 residues. After removal of 5 bases from V and 5 bases from J, the junction contained 12 bases not matched to a gene.

This chain uses TRBV28 with TRBJ1-5; no reliable D call. Germline values: CDR1 MDHEN, CDR2 SYDVKM. CDR3 length: 15 amino acids. Trimming removed 3 bases from V and 2 bases from J, with 11 bases in between. The DNA of the CDR3 is TGTGCCAGCAGTTTTGATGGTACGGGCAATCAGCCCCAGCATTTT. Residues: CASSFDGTGNQPQHF.

This chain uses TRBV29-1 with TRBJ1-4, with 8 bases aligning to TRBD1. The trim removed 4 bases at V and 4 bases at J, leaving 8 bases unmatched. CDR1 is SQVTM, CDR2 ANQGSEA, per germline. This CDR3 region has 15 residues. In nucleotides, the CDR3 is TGCAGCGTTGGTCCACAGGGGGGCCTTAATGAAAAACTGTTTTTT. Its protein product is CSVGPQGGLNEKLFF.